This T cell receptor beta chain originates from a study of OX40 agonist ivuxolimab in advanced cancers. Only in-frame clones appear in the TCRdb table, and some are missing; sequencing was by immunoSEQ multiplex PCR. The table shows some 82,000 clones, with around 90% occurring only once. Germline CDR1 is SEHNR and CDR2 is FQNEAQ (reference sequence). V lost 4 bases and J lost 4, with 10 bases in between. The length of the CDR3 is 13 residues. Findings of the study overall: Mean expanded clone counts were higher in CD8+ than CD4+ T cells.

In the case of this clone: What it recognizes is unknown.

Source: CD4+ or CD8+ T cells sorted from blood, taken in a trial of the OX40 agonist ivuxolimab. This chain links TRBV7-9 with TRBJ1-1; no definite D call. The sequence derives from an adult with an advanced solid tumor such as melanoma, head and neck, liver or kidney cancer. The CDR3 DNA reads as TGTGCCAGCAGCTCGGTACGGGGCACTGAAGCTTTCTTT. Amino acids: CASSSVRGTEAFF.